This TCR beta chain appears in the sequencing data of a study of blood T cell repertoires in COVID-19. Study-level background: PBMCs, B-cell-depleted T cells, or T cells were the source of the cDNA or gDNA that made up the material.

Trimming pared 1 base from V and 0 bases from J, leaving 18 bases between. The length of the CDR3 is 18 residues. Looked up from germline, CDR1 is MGHRA and CDR2 is YSYEKL. Per the original data handling: The authors estimated nucleated cell counts from reference gene primer amplification. Method: immunoSEQ multiplex PCR; TCRdb's copy keeps in-frame clones and lacks some. V, J and clone size reflect that table, while D and trimming were determined from the DNA. Among under 150,000 clones listed, around three quarters were seen once. This clonotype was sampled from a woman older than 75 with acute or convalescent COVID-19. The sequenced sample consisted of peripheral blood. The chain is built from TRBV4-1 and TRBJ1-1; D is perhaps TRBD1 (5 bases). The CDR3 DNA sequence: TGCGCCAGCAGCCAAGGGACGGGGGGGTCCCGTATGAACACTGAAGCTTTCTTT. Amino acid sequence: CASSQGTGGSRMNTEAFF.